This T cell receptor (beta chain) was found in a study of T cell responses to AZD1222 COVID-19 vaccine. Study conclusions and caveats: Mostly white British, mostly female donors; authors suggested clonal diversity may be underestimated. Increases in Spike-specific TCR breadth and depth were seen after two AZD1222 doses. Only after the peak T cell response were repertoires sampled. Only a handful of individuals given AZD1222 were seropositive at baseline.

The CDR3 sequence is 14 residues long. Looked up from germline, CDR1 is WSHSY and CDR2 is SAAADI. Losses at the gene ends were 8 bases for V and 4 bases for J; bases not matched to a gene: 7. Comment on this clone: The antigen remains undetermined.

The protocol was immunoSEQ multiplex PCR, while the TCRdb copy is restricted to in-frame clones and leaves out a portion. The sample includes 100,000 to 150,000 clones, less than 95% of them seen just once. V is TRBV10-2 and J is TRBJ2-1; 8 nucleotides match TRBD1. This specimen consisted of peripheral blood, obtained on day 0 of MenACWY control vaccination. This sequence originates from an adult in good health. In DNA, the CDR3 is TGCGCCAGCGAAGGACAGGGACATTACAATGAGCAGTTCTTC. This sequence encodes CASEGQGHYNEQFF.